This TCR beta chain was sequenced during a study of blood T cell repertoires in COVID-19. Across the whole study: There were acute and convalescent COVID-19 samples, and they came from the United States, Italy and Spain. From T cells, B-cell-depleted T cells, or PBMCs came the material, which was cDNA or gDNA.

Study processing details: Counts of nucleated cells, estimated from reference gene primer amplification, were obtained. Only in-frame clones appear in the TCRdb table, and some are missing; sequencing was by immunoSEQ multiplex PCR. V, J and clone size derive from that table, while D and trimming were established from the DNA sequence. The sample shows 60,000 to 80,000 clones, around nine tenths of them seen only once. This CDR3 has 16 amino acids. Trimming stripped 4 bases from V and 5 bases from J, with 20 bases between. Germline V CDR1 and CDR2: LNHDA, SQIVND (reference sequence). The rearrangement joins TRBV19 to TRBJ1-1; TRBD1 might be the D (6 bases). Sequencing used peripheral blood. The receptor was derived from a man aged 55 to 70 with acute or convalescent COVID-19. The CDR3, as DNA: TGTGCCAGTAGTAAGGAGAGAAGGGGGTTGGGGACTGAAGCTTTCTTT. Translating gives CASSKERRGLGTEAFF.